These 22 T cell receptor beta chains came from one sample sequenced in a study of blood T cells in healthy people across ages. The use of a sample-barcoded 5' primer and a J-beta primer mix characterized a second PCR of roughly 7 to 11 cycles. From the 5' RACE reads, TCRdb called clonotypes with MiXCR, one entry per CDR3 protein. This sample has about 650,000 distinct CDR3 sequences, with approximately 31% found just once. The sample comprised blood. All receptors derive from a woman aged 80 or over in good health.

This clonotype has a handful of counts. The gene calls are TRBV9 and TRBJ2-2, with TRBD1 identical over 10 bases. The germline gives CDR1 SGDLS, CDR2 YYNGEE. V lost 3 bases, J lost 4 bases, and 3 bases stayed unmatched. The CDR3 is 15 residues long. The chain's CDR3 is CASSGGTGVTGELFF. The CDR3 bases are TGTGCCAGCAGCGGCGGGACAGGGGTCACCGGGGAGCTGTTTTTT. Combining the CDR3 with reference TRBV9 and TRBJ2-2 gives the whole variable domain DSGVTQTPKHLITATGQRVTLRCSPRSGDLSVYWYQQSLDQGLQFLIQYYNGEERAKGNILERFSAQQFPDLHSELNLSSLELGDSALYFCASSGGTGVTGELFFGEGSRLTVL.

This clonotype was counted at least ten times. This rearrangement joins TRBV5-5 to TRBJ2-5; TRBD2 matches at 9 bases. CDR3 length equals 15 residues. J lost 4 bases, V lost 3 bases, and 7 bases had no gene match. CDR1 and CDR2 from the germline V gene are SGHKS and YYEKEE (reference sequence). The CDR3 loop reads CASSWSSGAGETQYF. The CDR3 nucleotides are TGTGCCAGCAGCTGGTCTAGCGGGGCGGGAGAGACCCAGTACTTC.

This clonotype was recorded many times. The CDR3 here is CSAPDGTYEQYF. CDR3 bases: TGCAGTGCTCCCGACGGAACCTACGAGCAGTACTTC. V usage is TRBV20-1 and J usage is TRBJ2-7; D is unclear. The CDR3 runs 12 residues. Trimming took off 5 bases at V and 2 bases at J, with 10 bases between the two ends. CDR1 DFQATT and CDR2 SNEGSKA come from the germline V gene (reference sequence).

The chain joins TRBV12-3 or TRBV12-4 to TRBJ1-2; no firm D call. CDR3 length: 13 amino acids. The V and J ends lost 6 bases and 7 bases respectively, with 15 bases between them. The CDR3, as DNA: TGTGCCAGCAGCCACCGGTCCGAGGGTGGCTACACCTTC. Encoded protein: CASSHRSEGGYTF.

This clonotype was counted between two and nine times. The J gene is TRBJ1-4, the V gene TRBV15, with D unresolved. The CDR3 is made up of 15 amino acids. Germline V lookup: CDR1 LNHNV, CDR2 YYDKDF (reference sequence). V was clipped by 0 bases and J by 8 bases, with 13 bases between them. The CDR3 here is CATSRDKGTGEKLFF. CDR3 bases: TGTGCCACCAGCAGAGATAAGGGAACGGGAGAAAAACTGTTTTTT.

The chain couples TRBV7-3 to TRBJ1-1, with D perhaps matching TRBD1 (5 bases). Germline V lookup: CDR1 SGHTA, CDR2 FQGTGA. Trimming removed 0 bases from V and 1 base from J, with 9 bases in between. This CDR3 has 15 residues. The CDR3 DNA follows: TGTGCCAGCAGCTTAACCCCGGGGGGGAACACTGAAGCTTTCTTT. Translated, it gives CASSLTPGGNTEAFF.

Notes on this clonotype: A read error may explain this, as a much larger clone is one base away. V gene TRBV6-2 or TRBV6-3 combines with J gene TRBJ1-5; maybe TRBD1 (6 bases). The CDR3 contains 15 residues. Germline-derived CDR1 and CDR2 are MNHEY and SVGEGT. The CDR3 region is CASSSTGNSSQPQHF. The CDR3 nucleotides read TGTGCCAGCAGCAGTACAGGGAATAGCAGTCAGCCCCAGCATTTT.

This clonotype was seen ten or more times. This chain uses TRBV15 with TRBJ2-7; D may be TRBD1 or TRBD2 (5 bases each). Germline V gene sequence: CDR1 LNHNV, CDR2 YYDKDF (reference sequence). The CDR3 length is 14 residues. Between the trimmed V and J ends, which lost 1 base and 2 bases, there was a span of 9 bases. This chain's CDR3 is CATSRAGRAYEQYF. The CDR3 DNA follows: TGTGCCACCAGCAGAGCGGGGCGAGCCTACGAGCAGTACTTC.

For this clonotype: Mismatch with germline at one junction end may stem from a read error. V usage is TRBV12-3 or TRBV12-4 and J usage is TRBJ2-3; the D is unclear. CDR3 length: 15 residues. CDR3 amino acids: CASSFKGYRTDAQYF. The CDR3 DNA sequence: TGTGCCAGCAGTTTTAAAGGGTATAGAACAGATGCGCAGTATTTT.

The V gene is TRBV20-1, the J gene TRBJ2-1; 16 positions match TRBD2. Trimming at V came to 5 bases and at J to 5 bases, leaving 3 bases not matched to a gene. The germline gives CDR1 DFQATT, CDR2 SNEGSKA (reference sequence). This CDR3 contains 15 residues. Here the CDR3 reads CSAGTSGRADNEQFF. The CDR3 DNA is TGCAGTGCTGGGACTAGCGGGAGGGCCGACAATGAGCAGTTCTTC.

This clonotype came up many times. The chain combines TRBV28 with TRBJ2-5; D is unresolved. Near its end, the DNA agrees better with TRBJ2-7, so the J call may be wrong. From germline, CDR1 is MDHEN and CDR2 SYDVKM. The CDR3 is made up of 11 amino acids. The CDR3 here is CASSLSNEQYF. The CDR3 bases are TGTGCCAGCAGTTTATCTAACGAGCAGTACTTC.

Comment on this clonotype: A much larger clone sits a single nucleotide away, making a read error possible. Here the CDR3 DNA reads TGTGCCAGCAGCTGGGACGGCAATCAGCCCCAGCATTTT. Its protein product is CASSWDGNQPQHF. The chain couples TRBV7-9 to TRBJ1-5; D possibly corresponds to TRBD1 (5 bases). CDR1 is SEHNR and CDR2 is FQNEAQ in the germline V gene (reference sequence). V was trimmed by 4 bases and J by 2 bases, leaving 6 bases between them. The CDR3 runs 13 residues. The entire variable domain, with the rest obtained from reference TRBV7-9 and TRBJ1-5, is as follows: DTGVSQNPRHKITKRGQNVTFRCDPISEHNRLYWYRQTLGQGPEFLTYFQNEAQLEKSRLLSDRFSAERPKGSFSTLEIQRTEQGDSAMYLCASSWDGNQPQHFGDGTRLSIL.

This clonotype appeared many times. The junction shows a germline mismatch at one end, possibly a read error. V and J are TRBV7-2 and TRBJ2-7; weak D call: TRBD2 (6 bases). In germline, CDR1 is SGHTA, CDR2 FQGNSA. The CDR3 loop spans 13 amino acids. CDR3 nucleotide sequence: TGTGCCAGCAGCTTAGCGAGTAGGACCCCGGGGGACTTC. It specifies CASSLASRTPGDF.

V gene TRBV19 combines with J gene TRBJ2-2, with 9 bases identical to TRBD2. The CDR3 has 16 residues. Germline CDR1 and CDR2: LNHDA and SQIVND (reference sequence). Trimming removed 5 bases from V and 5 bases from J; junction bases left unmatched: 9. The CDR3 loop is CASSSRLAGPTGELFF. The CDR3 coding sequence is TGTGCCAGTAGTTCTAGGCTAGCGGGACCTACCGGGGAGCTGTTTTTT.

V usage is TRBV7-9 and J usage is TRBJ2-1; 9 bases fit TRBD1. V dropped 5 bases and J dropped 9; count of bases not matched to a gene: 8. This CDR3 contains 14 residues. The germline gives CDR1 SEHNR, CDR2 FQNEAQ (reference sequence). Written as DNA, the CDR3 is TGTGCCAGCAGCCCGGGACAGGGATGGGGTGAGCAGTTCTTC. Translating it yields CASSPGQGWGEQFF.

In nucleotides, the CDR3 is TGCAGTGCTAGGACGCTTACTAGCGGGATCTCCTACAATGAGCAGTTCTTC. Amino acid sequence: CSARTLTSGISYNEQFF. The chain combines TRBV20-1 with TRBJ2-1; the match to TRBD2 covers 10 bases. Germline trimming cut 3 bases from V and 0 bases from J; bases unmatched to any gene: 8. The germline V gene encodes CDR1 DFQATT and CDR2 SNEGSKA (reference sequence). CDR3 length: 17 residues.

This clonotype was counted ten times or more. The gene calls are TRBV6-5 and TRBJ2-7; 9 nucleotides line up with TRBD1. The CDR3 loop spans 15 amino acids. In germline, CDR1 is MNHEY, CDR2 SVGAGI. Unmatched junction bases numbered 7, after V lost 7 bases and J lost 0 bases. DNA for the CDR3: TGTGCCAGCAAAGAAGGACAGGGGTACTCCTACGAGCAGTACTTC. Translation gives CASKEGQGYSYEQYF.

The chain is built from TRBV5-1 and TRBJ1-1, with D possibly TRBD1 on 5 matching bases. Germline V gene sequence: CDR1 SGHRS, CDR2 YFSETQ. Trimming stripped 4 bases from V and 3 bases from J, with 13 bases between. CDR3 length: 14 residues. The CDR3: CASSGGLSYTEAFF. The CDR3 DNA follows: TGCGCCAGCAGCGGGGGACTGAGCTACACTGAAGCTTTCTTT.

This chain uses TRBV4-1 with TRBJ1-2; D remains ambiguous. Germline-derived CDR1 and CDR2 are MGHRA and YSYEKL. The CDR3 is made up of 17 amino acids. V lost 0 bases, J lost 6 bases, and 20 bases lay in between. CDR3 sequence reads: CASSQDPGGLGRDGYTF. CDR3 sequence (DNA): TGCGCCAGCAGCCAAGATCCGGGCGGATTAGGGAGGGATGGCTACACCTTC.

The chain uses TRBV30 and TRBJ2-1; 10 bases map to TRBD1. Per the germline V gene, CDR1 is GTSNPN and CDR2 is SVGIG (reference sequence). The CDR3 contains 14 residues. Trimming at V came to 2 bases and at J to 8 bases, leaving 6 bases not matched to a gene. The CDR3 loop reads CAWSLGTGDDEQFF. CDR3 in DNA: TGTGCCTGGAGTCTAGGGACAGGGGATGATGAGCAGTTCTTC. Using reference TRBV30 and TRBJ2-1 for the parts outside the CDR3, the full variable domain is SQTIHQWPATLVQPVGSPLSLECTVEGTSNPNLYWYRQAAGRGLQLLFYSVGIGQISSEVPQNLSASRPQDRQFILSSKKLLLSDSGFYLCAWSLGTGDDEQFFGPGTRLTVL.

Worth noting for this clonotype: A much larger clone differs by one base, so this may be a read error. The chain employs TRBV9 and TRBJ2-5; no reliable D call. CDR1 and CDR2 (germline): SGDLS, YYNGEE. The germline V and J ends were trimmed by 2 bases and 4 bases, with 9 bases remaining between them. The CDR3 totals 13 residues. Here the CDR3 reads CASSVDSRETQYF. CDR3 nucleotide sequence: TGTGCCAGCAGCGTGGATAGTAGAGAGACCCAGTACTTC. Using reference TRBV9 and TRBJ2-5 for the parts outside the CDR3, the full variable domain is DSGVTQTPKHLITATGQRVTLRCSPRSGDLSVYWYQQSLDQGLQFLIQYYNGEERAKGNILERFSAQQFPDLHSELNLSSLELGDSALYFCASSVDSRETQYFGPGTRLLVL.

This rearrangement joins TRBV20-1 to TRBJ2-3; 8 nucleotides agree with TRBD2. The V and J ends lost 3 bases and 0 bases, in that order; junction bases with no gene match: 8. Per germline, CDR1 DFQATT and CDR2 SNEGSKA (reference sequence). The CDR3 sequence is 16 residues long. CDR3 coding DNA: TGCAGTGCTAGTGCAGTCAGCGGGGGAAGCACAGATACGCAGTATTTT. Translation: CSASAVSGGSTDTQYF.